A selection of T cell receptor beta chains follows, all from one sample in a study of response to subunit inactivated influenza vaccine. TCRdb re-called the RT-PCR reads through MiXCR, storing one row per CDR3 protein. The sample holds under 800,000 distinct CDR3 sequences, more than 11% seen once. Sample: PBMCs from blood, taken 14 to 15 days before vaccination. Every receptor here comes from a man aged 45 to 65 who received an inactivated influenza vaccine. The CDR3 runs from the conserved cysteine through the conserved F or W. D genes are given only for firm matches. Only some rows state a clone size, as once, few, many or a class for expanded clones.

TRBD1 TRBJ1-6 few 15 TRBV28 CASSLGDREYSPLHF TGTGCCAGCAGTCTGGGGGACAGGGAGTATTCACCCCTCCACTTT
TRBD1 TRBJ2-5 . 14 TRBV10-3 CAISEGGQSETQYF TGTGCCATCAGTGAGGGGGGACAGTCGGAGACCCAGTACTTC
TRBD2 TRBJ2-2 few 16 TRBV7-9 CASSPPSGSLFGELFF TGTGCCAGCAGCCCACCCAGCGGGAGTTTATTCGGGGAGCTGTTTTTT
. TRBJ2-6 . 13 TRBV7-2 CANADSGANVLTF TGTGCCAATGCGGACTCTGGGGCCAACGTCCTGACTTTC
TRBD1 TRBJ2-2 many 15 TRBV2 CASRPGQAYTGELFF TGTGCCAGCAGACCGGGACAGGCCTACACCGGGGAGCTGTTTTTT
. TRBJ2-7 many 13 TRBV5-1 CASSLVYGYEQYF TGCGCCAGCAGCTTGGTATATGGATACGAGCAGTACTTC
. TRBJ2-1 few 16 TRBV10-3 CAISDTDSPPYNEQFF TGTGCCATCAGTGATACCGACAGCCCGCCCTACAATGAGCAGTTCTTC
TRBD1 TRBJ1-2 few 18 TRBV5-1 CASSLTFAGTGDKYGYTF TGCGCCAGCAGCTTGACTTTTGCCGGGACAGGGGACAAGTATGGCTACACCTTC
. TRBJ2-7 . 11 TRBV10-3 CAISANYEQYF TGTGCCATCAGCGCGAACTACGAGCAGTACTTC
. TRBJ2-1 many 15 TRBV5-1 CASSFSGTAYNEQFF TGCGCCAGCAGCTTTAGCGGGACAGCCTACAATGAGCAGTTCTTC
. TRBJ2-1 few 15 TRBV6-1 CASSEGREPYNEQFF TGTGCCAGCAGTGAAGGAAGGGAACCTTACAATGAGCAGTTCTTC
TRBD1 TRBJ1-2 . 16 TRBV6-1 CASRRGRGRGPYGYTF TGTGCCAGCCGGCGTGGCAGGGGGCGAGGCCCCTATGGCTACACCTTC
. TRBJ2-5 few 14 TRBV20-1 CSANLGGGLETQYF TGCAGTGCTAACCTTGGGGGGGGGCTAGAGACCCAGTACTTC
TRBD1 TRBJ1-1 few 14 TRBV29-1 CSVEGGQGYSEAFF TGCAGCGTTGAAGGGGGACAGGGGTATAGTGAAGCTTTCTTT
TRBD1 TRBJ1-6 . 14 TRBV6-2/TRBV6-3 CASIPGQGSSPLHF TGTGCCAGCATTCCGGGACAGGGAAGCTCACCCCTCCACTTT